These 25 T cell receptor beta chains share one sample of origin, sequenced in a study of T cell responses to AZD1222 COVID-19 vaccine. Produced via immunoSEQ multiplex PCR; TCRdb's table is partial and in-frame only. The sample contains about 99,000 clones, about 92% of which appear only once. Here the sequenced sample was peripheral blood, taken on day 0 of AZD1222 vaccination. These receptor sequences come from an adult in good health.

This chain joins TRBV24-1 and TRBJ2-1; 11 bases map to TRBD2. The V and J ends lost 5 bases and 4 bases, in that order; junction bases with no gene match: 6. Looked up from germline, CDR1 is KGHDR and CDR2 is SFDVKD. CDR3 length: 16 residues. The CDR3 DNA reads TGTGCCACCAGTGCCCTGGGACTAGCGGATTACAATGAGCAGTTCTTC. This gives the protein CATSALGLADYNEQFF.

The rearrangement links TRBV5-8 to TRBJ1-6; TRBD1 agrees at 8 bases. Germline CDR1 reads SGHTS; CDR2 reads YDEGEE. This CDR3 has 15 residues. The J segment lost 7 bases and the V segment lost 4 bases, leaving 7 bases of the junction unmatched. CDR3 bases: TGTGCCAGCAGCCTCAGGACAGGGAGAAATTCACCCCTCCACTTT. Its protein product is CASSLRTGRNSPLHF.

This clone showed up just once. The V gene is TRBV9, the J gene TRBJ1-1, with 7 bases lining up with TRBD1. The CDR3 loop spans 17 amino acids. In germline, CDR1 is SGDLS, CDR2 YYNGEE. V lost 2 bases and J lost 0; bases outside the gene matches: 10. This CDR3 is CASSVTRKTGLNTEAFF. As DNA, the CDR3 is TGTGCCAGCAGCGTCACTCGTAAGACAGGGTTGAACACTGAAGCTTTCTTT.

This clone was picked up a small number of times. The rearrangement uses TRBV28 and TRBJ1-1, with TRBD1 as a possible D gene (6 bases). This CDR3 comprises 12 residues. Germline V gene lookup returns CDR1 MDHEN and CDR2 SYDVKM. V shed 6 bases and J shed 7 bases, with 12 bases lying between them. The CDR3 is CASRGDIDEAFF. CDR3 bases: TGTGCCAGCAGGGGGGACATCGATGAAGCTTTCTTT.

The chain links TRBV28 to TRBJ1-6, with D possibly being TRBD1 (6 bases). The V end lost 6 bases, the J end lost 0 bases, and 15 bases lay between the germline ends. The CDR3 has 17 residues. Germline CDR1 MDHEN, CDR2 SYDVKM. The CDR3 region is CASRFKQGLSYNSPLHF. The DNA of the CDR3 is TGTGCCAGCAGATTCAAACAGGGCCTCTCCTATAATTCACCCCTCCACTTT.

This chain connects TRBV12-5 to TRBJ2-1; perhaps TRBD2 as D (6 bases). The V and J ends lost 6 bases and 2 bases respectively, with 14 bases between them. This CDR3 is 15 amino acids long. From germline, CDR1 is LGHNT and CDR2 FRNRAP. The DNA of the CDR3 is TGTGCTAGTGGCACGGGCGGGGAAACCTACAATGAGCAGTTCTTC. As protein: CASGTGGETYNEQFF.

V and J are TRBV6-5 and TRBJ1-1; the match to TRBD1 covers 7 bases. CDR3 length: 11 residues. The germline CDR1 and CDR2 sequences are MNHEY and SVGAGI. The trim removed 6 bases at V and 7 bases at J, leaving 2 bases unmatched. Here the CDR3 reads CASSRDSEAFF. CDR3 nucleotides: TGTGCCAGCAGCCGGGACAGTGAAGCTTTCTTT.

The rearrangement uses TRBV7-3 and TRBJ1-5; 8 bases fit TRBD1. There are 14 residues in the CDR3. Per the germline V gene, CDR1 is SGHTA and CDR2 is FQGTGA. The V gene end was trimmed by 3 bases and the J gene end by 2 bases; junction bases not matched to a gene: 0. The CDR3 region has the DNA TGTGCCAGCAGCTTGACAGGGGGCAATCAGCCCCAGCATTTT. This gives the protein CASSLTGGNQPQHF.

This clone was observed once. The chain recombines TRBV27 with TRBJ1-2; unclear D gene. Trimming removed 5 bases at V and 1 base at J, with 11 bases between. CDR1 is MNHEY and CDR2 is SMNVEV in the germline V gene (reference sequence). The CDR3 is made up of 14 amino acids. The CDR3 DNA is TGTGCCAGCAGTCCCCGACACATTAACTATGGCTACACCTTC. Amino acid sequence: CASSPRHINYGYTF.

J is TRBJ2-1 and V is TRBV10-3; 10 bases map to TRBD2. V gave up 10 bases and J gave up 8 bases; unmatched junction bases: 8. The CDR3 consists of 13 residues. Germline V lookup: CDR1 ENHRY, CDR2 SYGVKD. CDR3 in DNA: TGTGCCACCCTTCTAGCGGGAGACGATGAGCAGTTCTTC. This encodes CATLLAGDDEQFF.

The chain is built from TRBV10-3 and TRBJ1-1; D is unclear. The CDR3 is made up of 11 amino acids. V gave up 8 bases and J gave up 13 bases, with 17 bases separating them. Germline CDR1 is ENHRY and CDR2 is SYGVKD. The CDR3: CAIGPDTKIFF. The CDR3 nucleotides are TGTGCCATCGGGCCCGACACTAAGATTTTCTTT.

This clone has a single count. The J gene is TRBJ1-2, the V gene TRBV6-5, with D possibly matching TRBD1 (5 bases). The CDR3 totals 13 residues. Trimming stripped 4 bases from V and 3 bases from J, with 9 bases between. Germline lookup yields CDR1 MNHEY and CDR2 SVGAGI. CDR3 sequence: CASSSGADYGYTF. In nucleotides, the CDR3 is TGTGCCAGCAGTTCCGGGGCAGACTATGGCTACACCTTC.

The chain recombines TRBV24-1 with TRBJ1-2, with D perhaps TRBD1 (6 bases). V lost 4 bases and J 7 bases, leaving 12 bases between the germline ends. This CDR3 has 13 amino acids. Germline V gene sequence: CDR1 KGHDR, CDR2 SFDVKD. CDR3 loop: CATSDKGRGGYTF. The CDR3 DNA reads as TGTGCCACCAGTGACAAGGGCAGGGGTGGCTACACCTTC.

The chain has TRBV6-1 and TRBJ1-6; TRBD1 might be the D (6 bases). The germline gives CDR1 MNHNS, CDR2 SASEGT. Trimming removed 0 bases at V and 4 bases at J, with 7 bases between. This CDR3 comprises 15 residues. For the CDR3, the DNA is TGTGCCAGCAGTGAAGCAAGGGGGTATAATTCACCCCTCCACTTT. It translates to CASSEARGYNSPLHF.

The chain combines TRBV6-4 with TRBJ1-2; D perhaps matches TRBD1 (5 bases). CDR3 size: 13 residues. CDR1 and CDR2 (germline): MRHNA, SNTAGT. V dropped 6 bases and J dropped 7 bases, with 15 bases sitting between them. Here the CDR3 DNA reads TGTGCCAGCAGCCCCACAGGTTATGGTGGCTACACCTTC. It codes for CASSPTGYGGYTF.

The chain carries TRBV12-3 or TRBV12-4 and TRBJ1-2; TRBD1 aligns across 7 bases. This CDR3 is 12 amino acids long. Trimming removed 6 bases from V and 2 bases from J; junction bases left unmatched: 0. CDR3 DNA sequence: TGTGCCAGCAGGACAGGGAACTATGGCTACACCTTC. Encoded protein: CASRTGNYGYTF.

J is TRBJ2-7 and V is TRBV7-2; weak D call: TRBD1 (5 bases). The germline V and J ends were trimmed by 1 base and 6 bases, with 16 bases remaining between them. Germline CDR1 SGHTA, CDR2 FQGNSA. This CDR3 region has 15 residues. The CDR3 DNA is TGTGCCAGCAGCTTAGGAATCGGGCAGGGTGGCGAGCAGTACTTC. This codes for CASSLGIGQGGEQYF.

The J gene is TRBJ2-1, the V gene TRBV24-1; 13 bases agree with TRBD2. Germline CDR1 is KGHDR and CDR2 is SFDVKD. The CDR3 has 16 residues. Trimming took 3 bases from V and 8 from J; bases not matched to a gene: 6. The CDR3 spells CATSDKLAGGPYEQFF. As DNA, the CDR3 is TGTGCCACCAGTGATAAACTAGCGGGAGGGCCGTATGAGCAGTTCTTC.

This clone was seen a single time. Other nucleotide sequences from this sample produce the same CDR3. The chain recombines TRBV7-6 with TRBJ1-1, with a possible D match to TRBD1 (5 bases). Between the trimmed V and J ends, which lost 5 bases and 1 base, there was a span of 8 bases. This CDR3 is built from 13 residues. Germline loops: CDR1 SGHVS, CDR2 FNYEAQ. CDR3 loop: CASSLTENTEAFF. DNA of the CDR3: TGTGCCAGCAGCCTGACAGAGAACACTGAAGCTTTCTTT.

The chain couples TRBV11-2 to TRBJ1-2; tentative D call: TRBD1 (6 bases). The germline gives CDR1 SGHAT, CDR2 FQNNGV. Trimming removed 3 bases at V and 4 bases at J, with 15 bases between. The CDR3 spans 15 residues. CDR3 DNA sequence: TGTGCCAGCAGCTTCCAGGGGCGCATCGGCTATGGCTACACCTTC. This sequence encodes CASSFQGRIGYGYTF.

The gene calls are TRBV11-2 and TRBJ2-6, with 7 bases identical to TRBD1. Germline trimming cut 1 base from V and 4 bases from J; bases unmatched to any gene: 7. This CDR3 comprises 17 residues. The germline CDR1 and CDR2 sequences are SGHAT and FQNNGV. The CDR3 DNA follows: TGTGCCAGCAGCTTAGGGTATACAGGGGCCGGGGCCAACGTCCTGACTTTC. Translated, it gives CASSLGYTGAGANVLTF. Looking up the rest from reference TRBV11-2 and TRBJ2-6 gives the full variable domain: EAGVAQSPRYKIIEKRQSVAFWCNPISGHATLYWYQQILGQGPKLLIQFQNNGVVDDSQLPKDRFSAERLKGVDSTLKIQPAKLEDSAVYLCASSLGYTGAGANVLTFGAGSRLTVL.

The chain combines TRBV9 with TRBJ1-5; D is unresolved. CDR3 length: 13 residues. Trimming took off 1 base at V and 6 bases at J, with 8 bases between the two ends. Germline loops: CDR1 SGDLS, CDR2 YYNGEE. CDR3 DNA: TGTGCCAGCAGCGTATCGGTCTCTCAGCCCCAGCATTTT. Residues: CASSVSVSQPQHF. Looking up the rest from reference TRBV9 and TRBJ1-5 gives the full variable domain: DSGVTQTPKHLITATGQRVTLRCSPRSGDLSVYWYQQSLDQGLQFLIQYYNGEERAKGNILERFSAQQFPDLHSELNLSSLELGDSALYFCASSVSVSQPQHFGDGTRLSIL.

The chain uses TRBV6-1 and TRBJ1-2, with D tentatively TRBD1 (6 bases). CDR3 size: 15 residues. The V and J ends lost 3 bases and 4 bases respectively, with 15 bases between them. Looked up from germline, CDR1 is MNHNS and CDR2 is SASEGT. The CDR3 coding sequence is TGTGCCAGCAGTGAGGCTGAACAGGGAAGCTATGGCTACACCTTC. This sequence encodes CASSEAEQGSYGYTF.

The rearrangement links TRBV7-9 to TRBJ1-5; maybe TRBD1 (6 bases). CDR3 length: 15 residues. With 3 bases removed from V and 0 bases from J, the gap between germline ends came to 9 bases. Per the germline V gene, CDR1 is SEHNR and CDR2 is FQNEAQ (reference sequence). CDR3 sequence: CASSLGANSNQPQHF. CDR3 DNA: TGTGCCAGCAGCTTGGGGGCGAATAGCAATCAGCCCCAGCATTTT.

The chain links TRBV2 to TRBJ2-5; 8 bases map to TRBD1. The trim removed 1 base at V and 4 bases at J, leaving 2 bases unmatched. CDR1 SNHLY and CDR2 FYNNEI come from the germline V gene. The CDR3 consists of 14 residues. CDR3 sequence reads: CASSEDRGRETQYF. CDR3 nucleotide sequence: TGTGCCAGCAGTGAAGACAGGGGGAGAGAGACCCAGTACTTC.